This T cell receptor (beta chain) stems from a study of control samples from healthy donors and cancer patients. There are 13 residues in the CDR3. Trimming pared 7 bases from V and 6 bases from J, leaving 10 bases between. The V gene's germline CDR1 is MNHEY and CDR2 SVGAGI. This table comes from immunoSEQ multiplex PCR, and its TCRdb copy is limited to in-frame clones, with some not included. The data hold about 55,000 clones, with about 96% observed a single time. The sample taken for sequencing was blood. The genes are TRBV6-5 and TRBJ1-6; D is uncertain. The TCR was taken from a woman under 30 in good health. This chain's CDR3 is CASILSANSPLHF. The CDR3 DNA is TGTGCCAGCATCCTTTCAGCTAATTCACCCCTCCACTTT.